Reported below is one T cell receptor beta chain. The antigen remains undetermined. An end of the junction differs from the germline gene, which may be a read error. This CDR3 contains 14 residues. Germline CDR1 SSHAT, CDR2 FNYEAQ (reference sequence). The sample is drawn from a study of OX40 agonist ivuxolimab in advanced cancers. Overall study: Males comprised about 78% of the group, whose mean age was approximately 60 years (range roughly 23 to 80).

Findings and limits, study-wide: In CD8+ T cells, expanded clones were on average more numerous than in CD4+.

Only in-frame clones appear in the TCRdb table, and some are missing; sequencing was by immunoSEQ multiplex PCR. The sample records just under 85,000 clones, 84% being singletons. This clonotype was obtained from an adult with an advanced solid tumor such as melanoma, head and neck, liver or kidney cancer. Sequencing used CD4+ or CD8+ T cells sorted from blood, obtained in a trial of the OX40 agonist ivuxolimab. The J gene is TRBJ2-7, the V gene TRBV7-7, with a possible D match to TRBD1 (6 bases). The CDR3 DNA is TGTGCTAGCAGCTTAGCGACAGGAAGCTACGAGCAGTACTTC. The encoded protein is CASSLATGSYEQYF. The variable domain in full, with the rest retrieved from reference TRBV7-7 and TRBJ2-7, is GAGVSQSPRYKVTKRGQDVTLRCDPISSHATLYWYQQALGQGPEFLTYFNYEAQPDKSGLPSDRFSAERPEGSISTLTIQRTEQRDSAMYRCASSLATGSYEQYFGPGTRLTVT.